Below are 27 T cell receptor beta chains sequenced from a single sample in a study of T-cell reconstitution after alpha-beta-depleted transplantation in children. Molecular barcoding with unique molecular identifiers was used for the TCRbeta library. TCRdb ran MiXCR on the PCR reads and lists one entry per CDR3 protein. The sample holds about 370,000 distinct CDR3 sequences, roughly 21% seen once. The sequences come from PBMCs from the stem cell graft donor, collected from the stem cell graft. The receptors shown here come from a human donor who donated a stem cell graft to a child with acute myeloid leukemia.

The CDR3 DNA sequence: TGTGCCAGCGGGGGACAGAGGAACACTGAAGCTTTCTTT. Translation: CASGGQRNTEAFF. V and J are TRBV2 and TRBJ1-1; TRBD1 agrees at 7 bases. The CDR3 is 13 residues long. J was trimmed by 1 base and V by 8 bases; bases with no gene match: 4. Germline CDR1 is SNHLY and CDR2 is FYNNEI.

The sample holds a few counts of this clonotype. The junction does not match germline at one end; this may be a read error. This chain uses TRBV5-1 with TRBJ2-6; D is unresolved. Germline lookup yields CDR1 SGHRS and CDR2 YFSETQ. The CDR3 runs to 18 residues. The CDR3 nucleotides are TGCGCCAGCGGATACGATGACCAGATAGACTCTGAGGCCAACGTCCTGACTTTC. Encoded protein: CASGYDDQIDSEANVLTF.

This clonotype was detected many times. V and J are TRBV27 and TRBJ2-1, with 7 bases that match TRBD2. CDR1 is MNHEY, CDR2 SMNVEV, per germline (reference sequence). The CDR3 consists of 13 residues. The ends lost 5 bases at V and 6 bases at J; junction bases unmatched: 4. CDR3 amino acids: CASSPSGLNEQFF. Here the CDR3 DNA reads TGTGCCAGCAGTCCTAGCGGACTCAATGAGCAGTTCTTC.

This chain uses TRBV29-1 with TRBJ2-7; TRBD1 matches 10 bases. J lost 2 bases, V lost 7 bases, and 11 bases had no gene match. Germline lookup yields CDR1 SQVTM and CDR2 ANQGSEA. CDR3 size: 15 residues. CDR3 nucleotides: TGCAGCGCCGCTGGGACAGGGGATGGGACCTACGAGCAGTACTTC. Its translation is CSAAGTGDGTYEQYF.

This clonotype was seen many times. The chain joins TRBV7-2 to TRBJ1-2; 9 nucleotides match TRBD1. Germline CDR1 is SGHTA and CDR2 is FQGNSA. With 6 bases clipped from V and 4 bases from J, the junction kept 6 bases outside the gene matches. CDR3 length: 14 amino acids. The CDR3 is CASRSGQGSYGYTF. The CDR3 nucleotides are TGTGCCAGCAGAAGCGGACAGGGGTCCTATGGCTACACCTTC.

V and J are TRBV5-5 and TRBJ2-7; D might be TRBD1 (5 bases). The CDR3 length is 13 residues. V was pared by 2 bases and J by 4 bases, with 10 bases between. The germline V gene has CDR1 SGHKS and CDR2 YYEKEE (reference sequence). CDR3 in amino acids: CASSFGAEYEQYF. CDR3 nucleotides: TGTGCCAGCAGCTTTGGGGCGGAGTACGAGCAGTACTTC.

This clonotype was seen a few times. V and J are TRBV20-1 and TRBJ1-5; D not certain. This CDR3 contains 12 residues. The V end was cut by 6 bases, the J end by 4 bases, with 10 bases between. Germline V gene lookup returns CDR1 DFQATT and CDR2 SNEGSKA (reference sequence). CDR3 DNA: TGCAGTGCCTCAGGTGGGAATCAGCCCCAGCATTTT. Its protein is CSASGGNQPQHF.

This sequence joins TRBV20-1 and TRBJ2-3; the D gene is possibly TRBD2 (6 bases). Germline-derived CDR1 and CDR2 are DFQATT and SNEGSKA (reference sequence). CDR3 size: 12 residues. The V gene lost 7 bases and the J gene lost 1 base, with 9 bases spanning the gap. The CDR3 nucleotides are TGCAGTGGGAGGGCCGGCACAGATACGCAGTATTTT. This gives the protein CSGRAGTDTQYF.

This clonotype has a count of ten or more. V is TRBV12-3 or TRBV12-4 and J is TRBJ1-5, with a tentative D call TRBD1 (5 bases). The V end lost 3 bases, the J end lost 2 bases, and 14 bases lay between the germline ends. The CDR3 is 16 residues long. The CDR3 DNA reads TGTGCCAGCAGTTTGGAGGGGATAAGGGGCAATCAGCCCCAGCATTTT. Residues: CASSLEGIRGNQPQHF.

V usage is TRBV24-1 and J usage is TRBJ2-3; TRBD2 matches 11 bases. The CDR3 consists of 18 residues. V lost 6 bases, J lost 4 bases, and 14 bases stayed unmatched. Germline CDR1 reads KGHDR; CDR2 reads SFDVKD. CDR3 nucleotides: TGTGCCACCAGTCCCCGGGACAGGTTACTAGCGGGAGCAGATACGCAGTATTTT. Translation: CATSPRDRLLAGADTQYF.

This clonotype has just a few counts. The chain carries TRBV7-2 and TRBJ2-5; D tentatively fits TRBD1 or TRBD2 (5 bases each). The CDR3 has 13 amino acids. Trimming cost V 3 bases and J 7 bases, with 12 bases left between them. The germline V gene encodes CDR1 SGHTA and CDR2 FQGNSA. CDR3 DNA: TGTGCCAGCAGCTTGGGGGAGCCCGGGACCCAGTACTTC. As protein: CASSLGEPGTQYF.

This clonotype occurred a few times. The chain carries TRBV9 and TRBJ2-1; 7 bases fit TRBD2. Looked up from germline, CDR1 is SGDLS and CDR2 is YYNGEE. V lost 3 bases to trimming and J lost 10 bases; unmatched junction nucleotides: 13. This CDR3 has 15 amino acids. The CDR3 here is CASSADSGGLGEQFF. CDR3 nucleotide sequence: TGTGCCAGCAGCGCTGATAGCGGTGGACTAGGGGAGCAGTTCTTC.

On this clonotype: In this CDR3 the conserved last residue, phenylalanine or tryptophan, is missing, so a read error is likely. This chain connects TRBV12-3 or TRBV12-4 to TRBJ2-5; TRBD1 agrees at 7 bases. The ends lost 4 bases at V and 0 bases at J; junction bases unmatched: 5. The CDR3 is 15 amino acids. CDR3 loop: CASSSAGQDQETQYY. The CDR3 nucleotides are TGTGCCAGCAGTTCGGCCGGACAGGACCAAGAGACCCAGTACTAC.

The CDR3 loop reads CASSVTGSNEKLFF. CDR3 coding DNA: TGTGCCAGCAGTGTGACAGGCTCGAATGAAAAACTGTTTTTT. This chain connects TRBV2 to TRBJ1-4, with D possibly matching TRBD1 (6 bases). V lost 4 bases and J 5 bases, leaving 11 bases between the germline ends. Germline CDR1 reads SNHLY; CDR2 reads FYNNEI. The CDR3 has 14 amino acids.

The chain links TRBV20-1 to TRBJ2-3; 13 positions agree with TRBD2. The CDR3 loop spans 15 amino acids. The V and J ends lost 5 bases and 6 bases, in that order; junction bases with no gene match: 8. The germline CDR1 and CDR2 sequences are DFQATT and SNEGSKA (reference sequence). In DNA form, the CDR3 reads TGCAGTGCTCCCCGGACTAGCGGGAGTCTCGATACGCAGTATTTT. It encodes CSAPRTSGSLDTQYF.

This clonotype occurred a few times. The chain recombines TRBV7-8 with TRBJ1-1; tentative D call: TRBD1 (5 bases). Germline CDR1 SGHVS, CDR2 FQNEAQ. V dropped 5 bases and J dropped 2 bases, with 12 bases sitting between them. The CDR3 is made up of 14 amino acids. CDR3: CASSVRTGNTEAFF. CDR3 sequence (DNA): TGTGCCAGCAGCGTCCGAACAGGCAACACTGAAGCTTTCTTT.

The V call is TRBV20-1, the J call TRBJ1-4; D is ambiguous. V dropped 7 bases and J dropped 0 bases, with 9 bases sitting between them. Germline V gene lookup returns CDR1 DFQATT and CDR2 SNEGSKA (reference sequence). CDR3 length equals 13 residues. DNA for the CDR3: TGCAGTGGCCTCGGTGCAACTAATGAAAAACTGTTTTTT. Residues: CSGLGATNEKLFF.

Written as DNA, the CDR3 is TGCGCCAGCAGCTCCCACGAGGGACAGGGGACCTACAATGAGCAGTTCTTC. Translating it yields CASSSHEGQGTYNEQFF. The gene calls are TRBV5-1 and TRBJ2-1; 10 bases fit TRBD1. J lost 2 bases, V lost 3 bases, and 8 bases had no gene match. CDR1 and CDR2 (germline): SGHRS, YFSETQ. The CDR3 is 17 amino acids.

The chain employs TRBV24-1 and TRBJ2-2, with D possibly called TRBD1 or TRBD2 (5 bases each). Germline V gene lookup returns CDR1 KGHDR and CDR2 SFDVKD. This CDR3 is built from 13 residues. V was trimmed by 7 bases and J by 0 bases, leaving 5 bases between them. CDR3 nucleotides: TGTGCCACCAGGGGGGCGAACACCGGGGAGCTGTTTTTT. Encoded protein: CATRGANTGELFF.

This clonotype has a count of ten or more. The chain has TRBV5-1 and TRBJ1-2; no reliable D call. The CDR3 consists of 14 residues. With 4 bases removed from V and 2 bases from J, the gap between germline ends came to 12 bases. Looked up from germline, CDR1 is SGHRS and CDR2 is YFSETQ. CDR3: CASSPREINYGYTF. CDR3 bases: TGCGCCAGCAGCCCCCGGGAGATCAACTATGGCTACACCTTC.

This clonotype has more than one count but fewer than ten. This rearrangement joins TRBV18 to TRBJ2-7; 7 bases fit TRBD1. Unmatched junction bases numbered 9, after V lost 3 bases and J lost 4 bases. Germline V lookup: CDR1 KGHSH, CDR2 LQKENI. This CDR3 comprises 15 residues. CDR3 protein: CASSPDGDRGYEQYF. CDR3 sequence (DNA): TGTGCCAGCTCACCGGACGGGGACAGAGGTTACGAGCAGTACTTC.

The chain joins TRBV5-1 to TRBJ2-5; 8 bases align to TRBD1. Per the germline V gene, CDR1 is SGHRS and CDR2 is YFSETQ. This CDR3 is 13 amino acids long. V gave up 4 bases and J gave up 9 bases; unmatched junction bases: 8. The CDR3 bases are TGCGCCAGCAGCACCGAGACAGGGGAGGCCCAGTACTTC. As protein: CASSTETGEAQYF.

This clonotype appeared many times. The chain has TRBV6-1 and TRBJ1-2; the D is unclear. The germline CDR1 and CDR2 sequences are MNHNS and SASEGT. The CDR3 spans 15 residues. V lost 6 bases and J 0 bases, leaving 14 bases between the germline ends. This CDR3 is CASSSDRSANYGYTF. The DNA for the CDR3 is TGTGCCAGCAGCTCCGATAGATCAGCTAACTATGGCTACACCTTC.

This chain uses TRBV28 with TRBJ2-7, with D perhaps matching TRBD2 (6 bases). V was clipped by 8 bases and J by 3 bases, with 14 bases between them. Germline CDR1 and CDR2: MDHEN and SYDVKM. The CDR3 spans 13 residues. The CDR3 loop is CASVPLGGYEQYF. The CDR3 nucleotides are TGTGCCAGCGTCCCCTTGGGGGGCTACGAGCAGTACTTC.

The chain links TRBV20-1 to TRBJ2-5; 8 nucleotides line up with TRBD2. The germline CDR1 and CDR2 sequences are DFQATT and SNEGSKA (reference sequence). The CDR3 totals 14 residues. V gave up 3 bases and J gave up 5 bases; unmatched junction bases: 8. CDR3 residues: CSARPAGVFETQYF. The CDR3 DNA sequence: TGCAGTGCTAGGCCAGCGGGAGTATTTGAGACCCAGTACTTC.

This clonotype came up a few times. The chain has TRBV6-5 and TRBJ1-4; 8 bases align to TRBD1. In germline, CDR1 is MNHEY, CDR2 SVGAGI. Unmatched junction bases numbered 11, after V lost 6 bases and J lost 8 bases. This CDR3 contains 15 residues. The CDR3 DNA reads as TGTGCCAGCAGCCCAATTCGGACAGGGAGGGAAAAACTGTTTTTT. Translated, it gives CASSPIRTGREKLFF.

This clonotype came up a few times. This rearrangement joins TRBV7-2 to TRBJ2-1; D is possibly TRBD1 (5 bases). The CDR3 loop spans 16 amino acids. Trimming removed 4 bases at V and 8 bases at J, with 21 bases between. Germline CDR1 and CDR2: SGHTA and FQGNSA. The DNA for the CDR3 is TGTGCCAGCAGCTCACCGGCTATTGGGGTAGGGGATGAGCAGTTCTTC. Amino acid sequence: CASSSPAIGVGDEQFF.